These 30 T cell receptor beta chains were all obtained from the same sample, sequenced in a study of blood T cell repertoires in COVID-19 (dated by TCRdb to the early 2020s). The library was made by the immunoSEQ multiplex PCR assay. TCRdb re-hosts the immuneACCESS table, in-frame sequences only. Its copies lack some clones; in the studies checked, an unresolved V gene accounts for under half of them, and the cause for the rest is not known. For this sample there are tens of thousands of clones; roughly 86% appear just once. The top ten hold 3% to 4.5% of the sample. The sequenced sample was peripheral blood. These receptors originate from a man aged 35 to 55 with COVID-19, enrolled during active disease.

The gene calls are TRBV24-1 and TRBJ2-7; 9 bases map to TRBD1. Per the germline V gene, CDR1 is KGHDR and CDR2 is SFDVKD. The trim removed 3 bases at V and 2 bases at J, leaving 10 bases unmatched. This CDR3 spans 17 amino acids. The CDR3 sequence is CATSDTTRQGDTYEQYF. The CDR3 bases are TGTGCCACCAGTGATACCACTCGACAGGGGGATACCTACGAGCAGTACTTC.

This rearrangement joins TRBV2 to TRBJ2-7; unclear D gene. The length of the CDR3 is 12 residues. Trimming cost V 5 bases and J 7 bases, with 12 bases left between them. CDR1 is SNHLY, CDR2 FYNNEI, per germline. The CDR3 region has the DNA TGTGCCAGCAGTCCTATTCCCTGGGAGCAGTACTTC. Translated: CASSPIPWEQYF.

The chain links TRBV24-1 to TRBJ2-6, with D possibly TRBD2 on 5 matching bases. CDR3 length equals 16 residues. The V and J ends lost 1 base and 1 base respectively, with 7 bases between them. In germline, CDR1 is KGHDR, CDR2 SFDVKD. The DNA for the CDR3 is TGTGCCACCAGTGATTTCTCGGGGTCTGGGGCCAACGTCCTGACTTTC. It specifies CATSDFSGSGANVLTF.

This chain links TRBV6-6 with TRBJ2-3; 7 positions agree with TRBD2. The germline V gene has CDR1 MNHNY and CDR2 SVGAGI (reference sequence). The CDR3 loop spans 13 amino acids. V lost 8 bases, J lost 6 bases, and 8 bases stayed unmatched. CDR3 sequence reads: CASSGGGSDTQYF. In DNA, the CDR3 is TGTGCCAGCTCGGGCGGGGGTTCGGATACGCAGTATTTT.

The chain combines TRBV7-8 with TRBJ2-7; TRBD1 matches at 9 bases. Germline V lookup: CDR1 SGHVS, CDR2 FQNEAQ. This CDR3 is built from 15 residues. The junction had 9 bases not matched to a gene; V was cut back by 4 bases and J by 5 bases. CDR3 in amino acids: CASSSRTGVTHEQYF. The CDR3 nucleotides read TGTGCCAGCAGCTCCAGGACAGGGGTGACCCACGAGCAGTACTTC.

This clone has only one observation. The J gene is TRBJ2-4, the V gene TRBV10-3; no firm D call. The CDR3 covers 13 residues. Trimming removed 2 bases at V and 4 bases at J, with 6 bases between. Looked up from germline, CDR1 is ENHRY and CDR2 is SYGVKD. As DNA, the CDR3 is TGTGCCATCAGTGAGACCCTAAAAAACATTCAGTACTTC. This gives the protein CAISETLKNIQYF.

V and J are TRBV4-2 and TRBJ2-7; D remains ambiguous. CDR1 and CDR2 (germline): LGHNA, YNFKEQ. The CDR3 spans 15 residues. Trimming took 0 bases from V and 7 from J, leaving 16 bases between them. The CDR3 region has the DNA TGTGCCAGCAGCCAAGATCTTACGGTTTCCAGGGAGCAGTACTTC. Translation: CASSQDLTVSREQYF.

The chain recombines TRBV15 with TRBJ2-5, with D perhaps matching TRBD2 (5 bases). The V end was cut by 4 bases, the J end by 5 bases, with 11 bases between. Germline V gene data show CDR1 as LNHNV and CDR2 as YYDKDF (reference sequence). The CDR3 consists of 13 residues. The CDR3 region has the DNA TGTGCCACCAGCAACCTAGCTGAGGAGACCCAGTACTTC. This codes for CATSNLAEETQYF.

This chain links TRBV29-1 with TRBJ2-1, with D perhaps matching TRBD1 (6 bases). V was cut by 3 bases and J by 3 bases, with 15 bases left in between. This CDR3 is 15 amino acids long. The germline gives CDR1 SQVTM, CDR2 ANQGSEA. The CDR3 here is CSVDPGQGDYNEQFF. CDR3 bases: TGCAGCGTTGACCCGGGACAAGGGGACTACAATGAGCAGTTCTTC.

The chain uses TRBV14 and TRBJ2-1, with D uncertain. CDR3 length equals 12 residues. The V end was cut by 1 base, the J end by 9 bases, with 7 bases between. Germline loops: CDR1 SGHDN, CDR2 FVKESK. As DNA, the CDR3 is TGTGCCAGCAGCCAAGCCCGACTTGAGCAGTTCTTC. Translation gives CASSQARLEQFF.

V gene TRBV30 combines with J gene TRBJ1-3; tentative D call: TRBD1 (5 bases). Trimming pared 4 bases from V and 1 base from J, leaving 17 bases between. CDR3 length equals 16 residues. The germline CDR1 and CDR2 sequences are GTSNPN and SVGIG (reference sequence). CDR3 loop: CAWTPLGGRSGNTIYF. As DNA, the CDR3 is TGTGCCTGGACCCCACTGGGGGGAAGGTCTGGAAACACCATATATTTT.

The V and J genes are TRBV11-3 and TRBJ1-1; D unclear. Germline V gene lookup returns CDR1 SGHNT and CDR2 YENEEA. The CDR3 has 15 residues. V gave up 1 base and J gave up 6 bases, with 15 bases separating them. CDR3 DNA sequence: TGTGCCAGCAGCTTAGGACCCCTGGGCTCACCTGAAGCTTTCTTT. Translated, it gives CASSLGPLGSPEAFF.

The chain carries TRBV7-9 and TRBJ1-1; tentatively, D is TRBD1 (6 bases). Trimming took off 5 bases at V and 4 bases at J, with 17 bases between the two ends. Germline values: CDR1 SEHNR, CDR2 FQNEAQ (reference sequence). The CDR3 length is 15 residues. CDR3 DNA sequence: TGTGCCAGCAGCCGGTTCACAGGGTTCCTCACTGAAGCTTTCTTT. Its translation: CASSRFTGFLTEAFF.

This chain joins TRBV5-1 and TRBJ2-1, with 9 positions matching TRBD2. There are 17 residues in the CDR3. V shed 1 base and J 2 bases; nucleotides not matched to a gene: 7. Germline values: CDR1 SGHRS, CDR2 YFSETQ. The CDR3 DNA is TGCGCCAGCAGCTTGTTCCTCGCGGGGGGGGCCTACAATGAGCAGTTCTTC. This gives the protein CASSLFLAGGAYNEQFF.

The CDR3 DNA sequence: TGTGCCAGCAGTGCAACTAGCGGGGGGAGCTGGCGCGAGCAGTACTTC. It translates to CASSATSGGSWREQYF. The chain employs TRBV6-1 and TRBJ2-7; the match to TRBD2 covers 12 bases. The V segment lost 4 bases and the J segment 6 bases; nucleotides outside the gene matches: 10. Germline V CDR1 and CDR2: MNHNS, SASEGT. This CDR3 region has 16 residues.

The chain joins TRBV28 to TRBJ1-2; perhaps TRBD1 as D (5 bases). This CDR3 spans 12 amino acids. Looked up from germline, CDR1 is MDHEN and CDR2 is SYDVKM. V was clipped by 7 bases and J by 8 bases, with 14 bases between them. DNA of the CDR3: TGTGCCAGCAACCAGGGATTGATAGGCTACACCTTC. This translates into CASNQGLIGYTF.

CDR3 residues: CATTPPGQGAKNSPLHF. In nucleotides, the CDR3 is TGTGCCACCACCCCACCGGGACAGGGGGCGAAGAATTCACCCCTCCACTTT. This chain uses TRBV28 with TRBJ1-6; 12 bases map to TRBD1. CDR1 is MDHEN and CDR2 is SYDVKM in the germline V gene. This CDR3 has 17 amino acids. The V segment lost 10 bases and the J segment 7 bases; nucleotides outside the gene matches: 14.

V usage is TRBV11-2 and J usage is TRBJ1-4; D perhaps matches TRBD1 (5 bases). In germline, CDR1 is SGHAT, CDR2 FQNNGV. The CDR3 runs to 13 residues. Trimming cost V 3 bases and J 6 bases, with 8 bases left between them. CDR3 sequence (DNA): TGTGCCAGCAGCTTTGGGGCGTATGAAAAACTGTTTTTT. As protein: CASSFGAYEKLFF.

The chain carries TRBV2 and TRBJ1-3; D uncertain. The germline V gene encodes CDR1 SNHLY and CDR2 FYNNEI. V was pared by 1 base and J by 0 bases, with 7 bases between. CDR3 length: 15 residues. Here the CDR3 reads CASSEGARSGNTIYF. The CDR3 DNA reads as TGTGCCAGCAGTGAAGGTGCGCGCTCTGGAAACACCATATATTTT.

This chain uses TRBV11-2 with TRBJ2-1; the D gene is possibly TRBD1 (6 bases). This CDR3 comprises 14 residues. Germline V gene data show CDR1 as SGHAT and CDR2 as FQNNGV. Trimming shortened V by 1 base and J by 2 bases, and 6 bases separated the two germline ends. The CDR3 protein is CASSLGTAYNEQFF. The CDR3 DNA reads as TGTGCCAGCAGCTTAGGGACAGCCTACAATGAGCAGTTCTTC.

The J gene is TRBJ2-7, the V gene TRBV27, with 7 positions matching TRBD2. After removal of 6 bases from V and 4 bases from J, the junction contained 6 bases not matched to a gene. CDR1 MNHEY and CDR2 SMNVEV come from the germline V gene (reference sequence). There are 13 residues in the CDR3. This CDR3 is CASRRTRQYEQYF. The CDR3 DNA reads TGTGCCAGCAGGAGGACTAGACAATACGAGCAGTACTTC.

The V and J genes are TRBV3-1 (or the pseudogene TRBV3-2) and TRBJ1-5, with 9 bases aligning to TRBD1. This CDR3 is built from 14 residues. CDR1 and CDR2 from the germline V gene are LGHDT and YNNKEL (reference sequence). Losses at the gene ends were 2 bases for V and 9 bases for J; bases not matched to a gene: 5. The CDR3: CASSQTGGKGPQHF. The CDR3 bases are TGTGCCAGCAGCCAAACAGGGGGCAAAGGGCCCCAGCATTTT.

The rearrangement uses TRBV5-1 and TRBJ2-5; the match to TRBD2 covers 11 bases. Germline CDR1 is SGHRS and CDR2 is YFSETQ. CDR3 size: 16 residues. V dropped 0 bases and J dropped 5; count of bases not matched to a gene: 6. DNA of the CDR3: TGCGCCAGCAGCTTGGAACTAGCGGGAGTGGCGGAGACCCAGTACTTC. Residues: CASSLELAGVAETQYF. Full variable domain (missing parts from reference TRBV5-1 and TRBJ2-5): KAGVTQTPRYLIKTRGQQVTLSCSPISGHRSVSWYQQTPGQGLQFLFEYFSETQRNKGNFPGRFSGRQFSNSRSEMNVSTLELGDSALYLCASSLELAGVAETQYFGPGTRLLVL.

This clone was counted only a few times. The chain is built from TRBV28 and TRBJ2-3; TRBD2 agrees at 10 bases. Trimming cost V 6 bases and J 2 bases; bases outside gene matches: 5. Germline CDR1 reads MDHEN; CDR2 reads SYDVKM. The CDR3 covers 15 residues. The CDR3 coding sequence is TGTGCCAGCAGAAAAGCGGGAGGGTCCACAGATACGCAGTATTTT. Protein sequence: CASRKAGGSTDTQYF.

The chain couples TRBV5-4 to TRBJ2-1, with 12 nucleotides matching TRBD2. CDR1 is SGHNT and CDR2 is YYREEE in the germline V gene (reference sequence). With 4 bases clipped from V and 4 bases from J, the junction kept 6 bases outside the gene matches. The CDR3 has 16 amino acids. In DNA, the CDR3 is TGTGCCAGCAGCCCCCTCGGACTAGCGGGGTACAATGAGCAGTTCTTC. Translated: CASSPLGLAGYNEQFF.

V usage is TRBV2 and J usage is TRBJ2-3; 10 bases align to TRBD1. Germline V CDR1 and CDR2: SNHLY, FYNNEI. With V trimmed by 5 bases and J by 8 bases, 10 bases remained unmatched. The CDR3 is made up of 15 amino acids. The CDR3 is CASSQTGGAGGTQYF. The DNA of the CDR3 is TGTGCCAGCAGTCAGACAGGGGGCGCGGGAGGTACGCAGTATTTT.

CDR3 amino acids: CSVQSGVINEKLFF. The CDR3 DNA reads TGCAGCGTTCAATCCGGTGTAATTAATGAAAAACTGTTTTTT. The chain combines TRBV29-1 with TRBJ1-4; D remains unclear. Germline values: CDR1 SQVTM, CDR2 ANQGSEA. V was pared by 5 bases and J by 4 bases, with 14 bases between. CDR3 length equals 14 residues.

The gene calls are TRBV19 and TRBJ1-1; D uncertain. This CDR3 spans 13 amino acids. Trimming left V 7 bases short and J 1 base short, with 10 bases between. Germline values: CDR1 LNHDA, CDR2 SQIVND (reference sequence). CDR3 sequence reads: CASTRQRNTEAFF. CDR3 DNA: TGTGCCAGTACGAGGCAGAGGAACACTGAAGCTTTCTTT.

The genes are TRBV13 and TRBJ2-1, with TRBD1 matching over 9 bases. Germline CDR1 reads PRHDT; CDR2 reads FYEKMQ (reference sequence). V was pared by 5 bases and J by 5 bases, with 7 bases of the junction left unmatched. This CDR3 is 15 amino acids long. The CDR3 DNA reads TGTGCCAGCAGCGTAGAGACAGGGGGTGACAATGAGCAGTTCTTC. Translated, it gives CASSVETGGDNEQFF.

V is TRBV7-8 and J is TRBJ2-1; TRBD1 agrees at 9 bases. CDR1 SGHVS and CDR2 FQNEAQ come from the germline V gene. With 2 bases clipped from V and 6 bases from J, the junction kept 8 bases outside the gene matches. This CDR3 is 16 amino acids long. CDR3 sequence reads: CASSLSGGTGSNEQFF. CDR3 DNA: TGTGCCAGCAGCTTATCGGGTGGGACAGGGAGCAATGAGCAGTTCTTC.